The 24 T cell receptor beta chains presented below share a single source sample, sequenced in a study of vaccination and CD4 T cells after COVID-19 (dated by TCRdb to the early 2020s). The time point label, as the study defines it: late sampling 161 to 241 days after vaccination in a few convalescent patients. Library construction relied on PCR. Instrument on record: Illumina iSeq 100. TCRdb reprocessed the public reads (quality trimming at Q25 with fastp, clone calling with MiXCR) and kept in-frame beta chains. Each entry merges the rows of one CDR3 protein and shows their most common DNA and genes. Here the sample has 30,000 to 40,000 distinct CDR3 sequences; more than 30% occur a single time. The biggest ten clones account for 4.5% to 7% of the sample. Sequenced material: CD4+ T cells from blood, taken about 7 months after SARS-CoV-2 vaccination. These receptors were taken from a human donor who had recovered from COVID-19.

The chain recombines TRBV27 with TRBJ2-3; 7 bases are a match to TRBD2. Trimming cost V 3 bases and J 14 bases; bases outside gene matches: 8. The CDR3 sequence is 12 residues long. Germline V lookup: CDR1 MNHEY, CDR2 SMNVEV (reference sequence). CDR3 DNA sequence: TGTGCCAGCAGTTTGGGGGGGAGGGCCATGTATTTT. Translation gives CASSLGGRAMYF.

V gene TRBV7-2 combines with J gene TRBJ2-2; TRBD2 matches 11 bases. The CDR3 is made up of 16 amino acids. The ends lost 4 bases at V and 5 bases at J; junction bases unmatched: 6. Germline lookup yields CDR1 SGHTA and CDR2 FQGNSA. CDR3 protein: CASSSTSGSFTGELFF. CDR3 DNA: TGTGCCAGCAGCTCCACTAGCGGGAGTTTTACCGGGGAGCTGTTTTTT.

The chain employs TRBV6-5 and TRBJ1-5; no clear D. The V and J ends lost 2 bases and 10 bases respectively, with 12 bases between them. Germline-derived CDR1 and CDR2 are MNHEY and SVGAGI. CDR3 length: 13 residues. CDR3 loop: CASSYGPHSPQHF. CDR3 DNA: TGTGCCAGCAGTTACGGTCCTCATTCTCCCCAGCATTTT.

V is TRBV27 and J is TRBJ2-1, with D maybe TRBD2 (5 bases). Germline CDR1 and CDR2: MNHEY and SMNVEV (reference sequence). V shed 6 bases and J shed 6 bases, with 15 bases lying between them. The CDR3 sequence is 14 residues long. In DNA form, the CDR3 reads TGTGCCAGCAGGTCCGGGAATCCTCCCAATGAGCAGTTCTTC. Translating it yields CASRSGNPPNEQFF.

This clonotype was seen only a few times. CDR3 residues: CSASRGDYLGEQYF. The CDR3 nucleotides are TGCAGTGCTAGTAGGGGAGACTATCTAGGTGAGCAGTACTTC. The rearrangement links TRBV20-1 to TRBJ2-7; D tentatively fits TRBD1 or TRBD2 (5 bases each). This CDR3 contains 14 residues. Trimming shortened V by 3 bases and J by 7 bases, and 19 bases separated the two germline ends. Per germline, CDR1 DFQATT and CDR2 SNEGSKA (reference sequence).

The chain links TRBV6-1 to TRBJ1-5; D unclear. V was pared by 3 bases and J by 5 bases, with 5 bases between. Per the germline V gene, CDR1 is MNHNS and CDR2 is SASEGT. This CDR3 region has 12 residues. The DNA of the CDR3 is TGTGCCAGCAGTGAGGGATATCAGCCCCAGCATTTT. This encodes CASSEGYQPQHF.

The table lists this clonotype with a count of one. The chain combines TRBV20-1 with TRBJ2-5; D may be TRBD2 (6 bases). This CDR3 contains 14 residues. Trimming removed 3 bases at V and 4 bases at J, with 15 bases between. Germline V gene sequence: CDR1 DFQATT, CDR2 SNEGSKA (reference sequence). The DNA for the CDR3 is TGCAGTGCTAGTTTGGGACGCGGGGCAGAGACCCAGTACTTC. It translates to CSASLGRGAETQYF.

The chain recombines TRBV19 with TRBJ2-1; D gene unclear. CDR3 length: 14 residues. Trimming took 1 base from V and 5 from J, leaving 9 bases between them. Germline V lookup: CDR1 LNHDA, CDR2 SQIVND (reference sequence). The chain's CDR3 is CASSIGGRNNEQFF. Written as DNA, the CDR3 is TGTGCCAGTAGTATAGGCGGACGGAACAATGAGCAGTTCTTC.

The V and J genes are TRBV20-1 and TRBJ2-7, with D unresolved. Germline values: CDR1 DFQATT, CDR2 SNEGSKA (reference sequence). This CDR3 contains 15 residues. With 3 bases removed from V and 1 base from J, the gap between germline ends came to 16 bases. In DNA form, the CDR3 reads TGCAGTGCTAGCTCTCTATCAGAATCATCCTACGAGCAGTACTTC. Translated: CSASSLSESSYEQYF.

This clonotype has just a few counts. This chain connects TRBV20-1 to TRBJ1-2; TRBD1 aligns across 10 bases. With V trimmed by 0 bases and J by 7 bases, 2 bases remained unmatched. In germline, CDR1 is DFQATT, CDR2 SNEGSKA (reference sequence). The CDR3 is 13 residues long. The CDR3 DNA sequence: TGCAGTGCTAGAGAGACAGGGGGCGGTGGCTACACCTTC. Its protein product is CSARETGGGGYTF.

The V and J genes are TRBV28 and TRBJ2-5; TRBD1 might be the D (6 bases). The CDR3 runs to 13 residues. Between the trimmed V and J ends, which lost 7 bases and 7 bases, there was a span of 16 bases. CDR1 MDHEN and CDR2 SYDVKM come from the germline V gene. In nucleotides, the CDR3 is TGTGCCAGCACTCAGTGGGGGCAGGGGACCCAGTACTTC. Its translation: CASTQWGQGTQYF.

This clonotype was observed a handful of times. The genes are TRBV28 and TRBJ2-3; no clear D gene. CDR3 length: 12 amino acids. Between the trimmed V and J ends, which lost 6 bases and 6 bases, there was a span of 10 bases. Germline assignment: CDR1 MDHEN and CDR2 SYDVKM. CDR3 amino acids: CASRSQADTQYF. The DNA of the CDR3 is TGTGCCAGCAGATCCCAAGCGGATACGCAGTATTTT. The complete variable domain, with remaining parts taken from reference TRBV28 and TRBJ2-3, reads DVKVTQSSRYLVKRTGEKVFLECVQDMDHENMFWYRQDPGLGLRLIYFSYDVKMKEKGDIPEGYSVSREKKERFSLILESASTNQTSMYLCASRSQADTQYFGPGTRLTVL.

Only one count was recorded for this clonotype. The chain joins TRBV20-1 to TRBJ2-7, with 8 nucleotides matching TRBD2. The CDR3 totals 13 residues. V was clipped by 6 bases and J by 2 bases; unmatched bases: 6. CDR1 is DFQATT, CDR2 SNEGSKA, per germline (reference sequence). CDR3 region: CSAQTSATYEQYF. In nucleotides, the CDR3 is TGCAGTGCACAGACTAGCGCGACCTACGAGCAGTACTTC.

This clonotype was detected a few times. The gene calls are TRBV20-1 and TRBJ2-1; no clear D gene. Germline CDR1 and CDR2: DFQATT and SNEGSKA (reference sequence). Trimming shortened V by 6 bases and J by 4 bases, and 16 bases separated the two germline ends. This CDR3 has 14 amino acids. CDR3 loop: CSAEDMRQYNEQFF. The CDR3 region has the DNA TGCAGTGCCGAGGATATGCGGCAGTACAATGAGCAGTTCTTC.

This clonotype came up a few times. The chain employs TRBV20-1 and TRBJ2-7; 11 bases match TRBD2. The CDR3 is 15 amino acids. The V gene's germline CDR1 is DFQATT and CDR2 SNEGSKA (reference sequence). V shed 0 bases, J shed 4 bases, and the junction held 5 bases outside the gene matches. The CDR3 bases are TGCAGTGCTAGAGATCAACTAGCGGGAGTGTACGAGCAGTACTTC. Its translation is CSARDQLAGVYEQYF.

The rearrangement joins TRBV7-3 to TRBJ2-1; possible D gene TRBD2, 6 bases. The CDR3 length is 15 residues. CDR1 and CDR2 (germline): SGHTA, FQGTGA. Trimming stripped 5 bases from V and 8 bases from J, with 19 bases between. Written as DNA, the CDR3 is TGTGCCAGCAGCGGTGCCGGGAGCCTAAAACATGAGCAGTTCTTC. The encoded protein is CASSGAGSLKHEQFF.

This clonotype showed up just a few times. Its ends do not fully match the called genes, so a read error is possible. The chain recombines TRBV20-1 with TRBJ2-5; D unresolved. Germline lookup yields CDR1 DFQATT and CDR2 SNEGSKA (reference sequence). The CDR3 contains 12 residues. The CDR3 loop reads CSAGDIQETQYF. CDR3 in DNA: TGCAGTGCTGGAGACATTCAGGAGACCCAGTACTTC.

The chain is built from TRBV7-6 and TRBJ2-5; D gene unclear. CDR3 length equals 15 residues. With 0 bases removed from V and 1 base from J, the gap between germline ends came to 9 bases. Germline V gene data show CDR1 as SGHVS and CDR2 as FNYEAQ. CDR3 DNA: TGTGCCAGCAGCTTAGCTGGTGGTCTCCAAGAGACCCAGTACTTC. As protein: CASSLAGGLQETQYF.

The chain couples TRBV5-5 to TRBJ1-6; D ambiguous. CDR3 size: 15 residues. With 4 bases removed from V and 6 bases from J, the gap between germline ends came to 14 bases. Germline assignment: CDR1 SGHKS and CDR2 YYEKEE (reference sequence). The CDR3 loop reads CASSVTRRTNSPLHF. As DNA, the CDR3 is TGTGCCAGCAGCGTTACTCGTCGGACTAATTCACCCCTCCACTTT.

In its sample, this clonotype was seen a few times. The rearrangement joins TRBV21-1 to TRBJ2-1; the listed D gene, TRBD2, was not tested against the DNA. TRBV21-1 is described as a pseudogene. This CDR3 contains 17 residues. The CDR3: CASSSPGREGSYNEQFF. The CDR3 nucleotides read TGTGCCAGCAGCTCTCCAGGGCGGGAGGGGTCATACAATGAGCAGTTCTTC.

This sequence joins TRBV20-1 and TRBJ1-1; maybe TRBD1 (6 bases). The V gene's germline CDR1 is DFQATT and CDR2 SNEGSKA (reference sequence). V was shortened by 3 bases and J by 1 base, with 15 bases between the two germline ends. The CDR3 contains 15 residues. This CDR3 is CSARERGHPNTEAFF. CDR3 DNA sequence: TGCAGTGCTAGGGAACGGGGACACCCGAACACTGAAGCTTTCTTT.

The DNA for the CDR3 is TGTGCCACCGTCCTAGCGGGAGGATACAATGAGCAGTTCTTC. This encodes CATVLAGGYNEQFF. The chain recombines TRBV6-1 with TRBJ2-1; 11 bases map to TRBD2. This CDR3 spans 14 amino acids. CDR1 and CDR2 (germline): MNHNS, SASEGT. The V segment lost 10 bases and the J segment 4 bases; nucleotides outside the gene matches: 6.

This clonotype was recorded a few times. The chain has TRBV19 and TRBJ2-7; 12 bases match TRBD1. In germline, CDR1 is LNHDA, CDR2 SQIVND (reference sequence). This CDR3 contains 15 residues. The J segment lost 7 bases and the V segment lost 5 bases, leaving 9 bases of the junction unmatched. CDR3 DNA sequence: TGTGCCAGTAGTGCACCGGGACAGGGGGCTTTTGAGCAGTACTTC. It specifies CASSAPGQGAFEQYF.

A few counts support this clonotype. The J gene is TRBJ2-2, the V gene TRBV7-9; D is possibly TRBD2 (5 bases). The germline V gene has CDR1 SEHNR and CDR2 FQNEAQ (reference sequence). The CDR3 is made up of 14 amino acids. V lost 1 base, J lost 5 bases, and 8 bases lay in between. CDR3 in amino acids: CASSLVGETGELFF. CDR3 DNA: TGTGCCAGCAGCTTAGTCGGGGAAACCGGGGAGCTGTTTTTT.